This is a list of T cell receptor beta chains from one sample in a study of early T cells in non-severe SARS-CoV-2 infection. MiXCR, applied by TCRdb to the 5' RACE reads, yields one record per CDR3 protein. The sample shows about 66,000 distinct CDR3 sequences, roughly 9% of them seen only once. Sequenced sample: whole blood. These receptors came from an adult who was a healthcare worker with PCR-confirmed SARS-CoV-2 infection or an uninfected control (not recorded which). Both conserved end residues are part of each CDR3. Each record gives: clone size, D gene, J gene, V gene, CDR3 protein, CDR3 DNA. The D gene is left open where the match is weak. For some rows the clone size is stated as once, few or many, or as a class when expanded; others skip it.

size: few; D: TRBD1; J: TRBJ2-2; V: TRBV24-1; CDR3: CATSDPGTGGTGELFF; DNA: TGTGCCACCAGTGATCCCGGGACAGGGGGTACCGGGGAGCTGTTTTTT
size: NA; D: TRBD1; J: TRBJ1-5; V: TRBV20-1; CDR3: CSAHPGQGDQPQHF; DNA: TGCAGTGCTCATCCGGGACAGGGAGATCAGCCCCAGCATTTT
size: NA; D: TRBD2; J: TRBJ2-1; V: TRBV18; CDR3: CASSPPERGVYNEQFF; DNA: TGTGCCAGCTCACCACCGGAGCGGGGGGTTTACAATGAGCAGTTCTTC
size: NA; D: NA; J: TRBJ1-6; V: TRBV27; CDR3: CASSTGSPLHF; DNA: TGTGCCAGCAGTACAGGGTCACCCCTCCACTTT
size: few; D: TRBD2; J: TRBJ2-7; V: TRBV20-1; CDR3: CSARGAGAYEQYF; DNA: TGCAGTGCTAGAGGGGCGGGAGCCTACGAGCAGTACTTC
size: many; D: NA; J: TRBJ2-7; V: TRBV29-1; CDR3: CSVEDPWVSEQYF; DNA: TGCAGCGTTGAAGATCCCTGGGTCAGCGAGCAGTACTTC
size: many; D: NA; J: TRBJ1-2; V: TRBV5-1; CDR3: CASSASPPYGYTF; DNA: TGCGCCAGCAGCGCCTCGCCGCCCTATGGCTACACCTTC
size: few; D: NA; J: TRBJ2-4; V: TRBV20-1; CDR3: CSAREGGKNIQYF; DNA: TGCAGTGCTAGAGAAGGGGGGAAAAACATTCAGTACTTC
size: few; D: TRBD1; J: TRBJ2-7; V: TRBV7-6; CDR3: CASSLAPPGTAYEQYF; DNA: TGTGCCAGCAGCTTAGCGCCACCCGGGACAGCCTACGAGCAGTACTTC
size: many; D: NA; J: TRBJ2-1; V: TRBV3-1; CDR3: CASSQAIIGRGNEQFF; DNA: TGTGCCAGCAGCCAAGCAATAATCGGGAGAGGCAATGAGCAGTTCTTC
size: NA; D: TRBD1; J: TRBJ2-1; V: TRBV27; CDR3: CASRITAGGAYNEQFF; DNA: TGTGCCAGCAGAATTACCGCAGGGGGCGCCTACAATGAGCAGTTCTTC
size: NA; D: NA; J: TRBJ1-3; V: TRBV7-2; CDR3: CASSLLTGKGNTIYF; DNA: TGTGCCAGCAGCTTACTTACAGGGAAGGGAAACACCATATATTTT
size: once; D: NA; J: TRBJ2-4; V: TRBV6-2/TRBV6-3; CDR3: CASSYGRGRVNIQYF; DNA: TGTGCCAGCAGTTACGGTAGGGGCCGGGTGAACATTCAGTACTTC
size: few; D: NA; J: TRBJ2-1; V: TRBV7-2; CDR3: CASSLNQGNYNEQFF; DNA: TGTGCCAGCAGCTTAAACCAGGGTAACTACAATGAGCAGTTCTTC
size: many; D: NA; J: TRBJ2-2; V: TRBV5-1; CDR3: CASSLNGELFF; DNA: TGCGCCAGCAGCTTGAACGGGGAGCTGTTTTTT
size: many; D: TRBD2; J: TRBJ2-1; V: TRBV14; CDR3: CASSQPGLAGNEQFF; DNA: TGTGCCAGCAGCCAACCGGGACTAGCGGGGAATGAGCAGTTCTTC
size: many; D: NA; J: TRBJ2-1; V: TRBV27; CDR3: CASRLTGTYNEQFF; DNA: TGTGCCAGCAGACTCACAGGTACCTACAATGAGCAGTTCTTC
size: NA; D: TRBD1; J: TRBJ2-7; V: TRBV18; CDR3: CASTRTGNEQYF; DNA: TGTGCCAGCACCCGGACAGGGAACGAGCAGTACTTC
size: NA; D: TRBD2; J: TRBJ2-7; V: TRBV7-2; CDR3: CASGLLAGPYEQYF; DNA: TGTGCCAGCGGCTTGCTAGCGGGTCCCTACGAGCAGTACTTC
size: few; D: NA; J: TRBJ2-2; V: TRBV7-2; CDR3: CASSSPPTTPLNTGELFF; DNA: TGTGCCAGCAGCTCGCCCCCGACTACACCATTGAACACCGGGGAGCTGTTTTTT
size: many; D: NA; J: TRBJ1-1; V: TRBV7-8; CDR3: CASSPEAFF; DNA: TGTGCCAGCAGTCCCGAAGCTTTCTTT
size: NA; D: TRBD2; J: TRBJ2-3; V: TRBV5-1; CDR3: CASSFKIAGGDTQYF; DNA: TGCGCCAGCAGCTTTAAGATAGCGGGAGGGGATACGCAGTATTTT
size: few; D: NA; J: TRBJ2-1; V: TRBV29-1; CDR3: CSVVDNEQFF; DNA: TGCAGCGTTGTGGACAATGAGCAGTTCTTC
size: NA; D: TRBD2; J: TRBJ2-2; V: TRBV19; CDR3: CASSSRLAGLTGELFF; DNA: TGTGCCAGTAGTTCACGACTAGCGGGACTCACCGGGGAGCTGTTTTTT
size: many; D: NA; J: TRBJ1-5; V: TRBV18; CDR3: CASSPRQATGQPQHF; DNA: TGTGCCAGCTCACCGCGGCAGGCCACGGGGCAGCCCCAGCATTTT
size: many; D: TRBD2; J: TRBJ2-1; V: TRBV20-1; CDR3: CSAGLAGDVSQFF; DNA: TGCAGTGCTGGACTAGCGGGAGACGTTTCCCAGTTCTTC
size: many; D: TRBD1; J: TRBJ2-3; V: TRBV20-1; CDR3: CSPWGTGFTPDTQYF; DNA: TGCAGCCCCTGGGGGACAGGGTTCACGCCAGATACGCAGTATTTT
size: few; D: NA; J: TRBJ1-1; V: TRBV6-6; CDR3: CASSPGREEAFF; DNA: TGTGCCAGCAGTCCAGGCAGGGAGGAAGCTTTCTTT
size: NA; D: TRBD2; J: TRBJ2-3; V: TRBV12-3/TRBV12-4; CDR3: CASQALAATDTQYF; DNA: TGTGCCAGCCAAGCGCTAGCGGCCACAGATACGCAGTATTTT
size: many; D: NA; J: TRBJ1-5; V: TRBV5-6; CDR3: CASSLLGGPSNQPQHF; DNA: TGTGCCAGCAGCTTGTTGGGGGGCCCAAGCAATCAGCCCCAGCATTTT
size: few; D: NA; J: TRBJ2-7; V: TRBV28; CDR3: CASSSPTYSSSEQYF; DNA: TGTGCCAGCAGTTCCCCCACCTACTCAAGTAGCGAGCAGTACTTC
size: many; D: TRBD1; J: TRBJ2-1; V: TRBV6-2/TRBV6-3; CDR3: CASSHRTGGLDEQFF; DNA: TGTGCCAGCAGCCACCGGACAGGGGGTTTGGATGAGCAGTTCTTC
size: NA; D: TRBD1; J: TRBJ1-1; V: TRBV12-3/TRBV12-4; CDR3: CASSLLPGQGASNTEAFF; DNA: TGTGCCAGCAGTTTACTCCCGGGACAGGGGGCGTCGAACACTGAAGCTTTCTTT
size: NA; D: TRBD2; J: TRBJ2-5; V: TRBV20-1; CDR3: CSAFRTLAGEQETQYF; DNA: TGCAGTGCCTTCCGCACTCTAGCGGGAGAACAAGAGACCCAGTACTTC
size: NA; D: NA; J: TRBJ1-1; V: TRBV25-1; CDR3: CASSEGEDANTEAFF; DNA: TGTGCCAGCAGTGAAGGGGAGGATGCGAACACTGAAGCTTTCTTT
size: few; D: NA; J: TRBJ1-5; V: TRBV2; CDR3: CASSDQDTHSNQPQHF; DNA: TGTGCCAGCAGTGATCAGGACACGCATAGCAATCAGCCCCAGCATTTT
size: NA; D: NA; J: TRBJ2-2; V: TRBV18; CDR3: CASSLQPGLNTGELFF; DNA: TGTGCCAGCTCACTCCAACCGGGACTGAACACCGGGGAGCTGTTTTTT
size: many; D: NA; J: TRBJ2-7; V: TRBV7-2; CDR3: CASNLVGVDEQYF; DNA: TGTGCCAGCAATCTAGTCGGGGTGGACGAGCAGTACTTC
size: few; D: TRBD1; J: TRBJ2-1; V: TRBV6-1; CDR3: CASSETGQSNEQFF; DNA: TGTGCCAGCAGTGAAACGGGACAGAGCAATGAGCAGTTCTTC
size: few; D: TRBD1; J: TRBJ1-5; V: TRBV6-5; CDR3: CASSSLTGVFSNQPQHF; DNA: TGTGCCAGCAGTTCGTTGACAGGGGTATTTAGCAATCAGCCCCAGCATTTT
size: few; D: TRBD2; J: TRBJ2-5; V: TRBV30; CDR3: CAWARPGTTQETQYF; DNA: TGTGCCTGGGCGAGACCAGGGACTACCCAAGAGACCCAGTACTTC
size: many; D: NA; J: TRBJ2-7; V: TRBV3-2; CDR3: CASSQVSGRTTYEQYF; DNA: TGTGCCAGCAGCCAAGTTAGCGGGAGGACGACCTACGAGCAGTACTTC
size: few; D: NA; J: TRBJ1-2; V: TRBV6-2/TRBV6-3; CDR3: CASSQGPGANYGYTF; DNA: TGTGCCAGCAGCCAGGGACCGGGAGCTAACTATGGCTACACCTTC
size: few; D: TRBD1; J: TRBJ1-2; V: TRBV12-3/TRBV12-4; CDR3: CASSQSTGGILGYTF; DNA: TGTGCCAGCAGTCAGTCGACAGGGGGAATCCTGGGCTACACCTTC
size: many; D: TRBD1; J: TRBJ1-1; V: TRBV5-1; CDR3: CASRSGQPNTEAFF; DNA: TGCGCCAGCAGATCGGGACAGCCGAACACTGAAGCTTTCTTT
size: few; D: TRBD2; J: TRBJ2-7; V: TRBV7-9; CDR3: CASSLVEGLYEQYF; DNA: TGTGCCAGCAGCTTAGTCGAGGGACTATACGAGCAGTACTTC
size: NA; D: NA; J: TRBJ1-1; V: TRBV29-1; CDR3: CSVTGTYMNTEAFF; DNA: TGCAGCGTCACCGGGACATACATGAACACTGAAGCTTTCTTT
size: few; D: TRBD2; J: TRBJ2-1; V: TRBV7-9; CDR3: CASWGTSRYNEQFF; DNA: TGTGCCAGCTGGGGGACTAGCCGATACAATGAGCAGTTCTTC
size: few; D: NA; J: TRBJ2-3; V: TRBV20-1; CDR3: CSARDRRMEDTQYF; DNA: TGCAGTGCTAGAGATCGGAGAATGGAAGATACGCAGTATTTT